The 10 T cell receptor beta chains below come from one sample, sequenced in a study of cytomegalovirus exposure and HLA in healthy donors. PCR was performed using 60 Vbeta and 13 Jbeta primers. Profiling relied on immunoSEQ multiplex PCR, and the TCRdb table lists in-frame clones only, not all of them. The sample has approximately 45,000 clones; the top ten hold 2.1%. Sample: PBMCs. These receptors all come from a woman aged 40-49 years in good health and CMV-seronegative.

V usage is TRBV9 and J usage is TRBJ1-3; a possible D gene is TRBD1 (5 bases). The CDR3 runs 14 residues. The germline V gene has CDR1 SGDLS and CDR2 YYNGEE. V gave up 3 bases and J gave up 0 bases, with 7 bases separating them. The DNA for the CDR3 is TGTGCCAGCAGCGCCGACAGCTCTGGAAACACCATATATTTT. Translating gives CASSADSSGNTIYF. The full variable domain, completed using reference TRBV9 and TRBJ1-3, is DSGVTQTPKHLITATGQRVTLRCSPRSGDLSVYWYQQSLDQGLQFLIQYYNGEERAKGNILERFSAQQFPDLHSELNLSSLELGDSALYFCASSADSSGNTIYFGEGSWLTVV.

The gene calls are TRBV4-2 and TRBJ2-3, with 9 bases lining up with TRBD2. The junction had 19 bases not matched to a gene; V was cut back by 3 bases and J by 6 bases. This CDR3 spans 19 amino acids. Germline CDR1 is LGHNA and CDR2 is YNFKEQ. CDR3 coding DNA: TGTGCCAGCAGCCACCGAAAAGGGGCCTTAGCGGGGGAACTTGATACGCAGTATTTT. It is translated as CASSHRKGALAGELDTQYF.

V gene TRBV30 combines with J gene TRBJ1-5; D gene ambiguous. Trimming removed 1 base from V and 5 bases from J, with 9 bases in between. In germline, CDR1 is GTSNPN, CDR2 SVGIG (reference sequence). There are 13 residues in the CDR3. Written as DNA, the CDR3 is TGTGCCTGGAGTGGTGGGGAGTATCAGCCCCAGCATTTT. It codes for CAWSGGEYQPQHF.

The rearrangement links TRBV11-2 to TRBJ2-5, with D maybe TRBD2 (6 bases). The CDR3 totals 15 residues. Germline values: CDR1 SGHAT, CDR2 FQNNGV. V lost 7 bases and J lost 2, with 17 bases in between. The CDR3 loop reads CASTIDLGLQETQYF. Written as DNA, the CDR3 is TGTGCCAGCACCATCGATTTGGGACTGCAAGAGACCCAGTACTTC. Using reference TRBV11-2 and TRBJ2-5 for the parts outside the CDR3, the full variable domain is EAGVAQSPRYKIIEKRQSVAFWCNPISGHATLYWYQQILGQGPKLLIQFQNNGVVDDSQLPKDRFSAERLKGVDSTLKIQPAKLEDSAVYLCASTIDLGLQETQYFGPGTRLLVL.

This chain links TRBV11-3 with TRBJ2-5, with 15 positions matching TRBD2. The V and J ends lost 5 bases and 5 bases, in that order; junction bases with no gene match: 6. The CDR3 totals 16 residues. CDR1 SGHNT and CDR2 YENEEA come from the germline V gene. CDR3 sequence reads: CASSLGLAGGRETQYF. CDR3 DNA sequence: TGTGCCAGCAGCCTAGGACTAGCGGGAGGGAGGGAGACCCAGTACTTC.

This chain connects TRBV9 to TRBJ2-2; 12 positions agree with TRBD2. The germline gives CDR1 SGDLS, CDR2 YYNGEE. The CDR3 extends over 16 amino acids. V was pared by 4 bases and J by 4 bases, with 5 bases of the junction left unmatched. CDR3 region: CASSTGLAGLTGELFF. CDR3 DNA: TGTGCCAGCAGCACCGGACTAGCGGGACTCACCGGGGAGCTGTTTTTT. The whole variable domain, filled in from reference TRBV9 and TRBJ2-2, reads DSGVTQTPKHLITATGQRVTLRCSPRSGDLSVYWYQQSLDQGLQFLIQYYNGEERAKGNILERFSAQQFPDLHSELNLSSLELGDSALYFCASSTGLAGLTGELFFGEGSRLTVL.

The chain couples TRBV2 to TRBJ2-7; D not certain. The CDR3 extends over 14 amino acids. Trimming shortened V by 4 bases and J by 2 bases, and 12 bases separated the two germline ends. The germline V gene encodes CDR1 SNHLY and CDR2 FYNNEI. This CDR3 is CASSGSIYAYEQYF. The DNA of the CDR3 is TGTGCCAGCAGTGGATCTATCTACGCCTACGAGCAGTACTTC.

This chain joins TRBV4-1 and TRBJ2-6; D ambiguous. The length of the CDR3 is 15 residues. Per the germline V gene, CDR1 is MGHRA and CDR2 is YSYEKL. V was trimmed by 2 bases and J by 1 base, leaving 6 bases between them. CDR3 bases: TGCGCCAGCAGCCAACTGACATCTGGGGCCAACGTCCTGACTTTC. Amino acid sequence: CASSQLTSGANVLTF.

CDR3 residues: CASSLGASTRREDTQYF. CDR3 bases: TGCGCCAGCAGCTTAGGGGCTAGTACTCGGAGGGAAGATACGCAGTATTTT. V usage is TRBV5-1 and J usage is TRBJ2-3, with D possibly being TRBD2 (6 bases). Trimming took 2 bases from V and 5 from J, leaving 21 bases between them. Germline lookup yields CDR1 SGHRS and CDR2 YFSETQ. CDR3 length: 17 residues.

This sequence joins TRBV30 and TRBJ1-5, with unresolved D. V was pared by 2 bases and J by 3 bases, with 8 bases between. The CDR3 is 13 residues long. Germline loops: CDR1 GTSNPN, CDR2 SVGIG (reference sequence). The CDR3 nucleotides are TGTGCCTGGAGTTCTCAGGCCAATCAGCCCCAGCATTTT. Translating it yields CAWSSQANQPQHF.